The clone carrying this T cell receptor beta chain has ten or more counts. Its antigen is unidentified. This specimen belongs to a study of Graves' ophthalmopathy and Graves' hyperthyroidism. Study outcomes and limitations: It was with roughly 70% sensitivity and approximately 72% specificity that the model predicted ophthalmopathy progression.

Eligible hyperthyroidism cases comprised new diagnoses of under 2 months' duration in individuals aged 18 to 65. None of the included patients had other autoimmune diseases, uncontrolled infections, pregnancy or lactation, as these led to exclusion. TCR beta CDR3 amplification used RNA transcripts. The workflow started with a first-round RT-PCR run with HTBI primers and then moved on to a second-round multiplex PCR. TCRdb itself ran the multiplex PCR reads through MiXCR, one entry per CDR3 protein. The table shows over a million distinct CDR3 sequences, with about 40% occurring only once. This CDR3 spans 14 amino acids. Germline assignment: CDR1 DFQATT and CDR2 SNEGSKA (reference sequence). Trimming took 5 bases from V and 2 from J; bases not matched to a gene: 9.

The sequencing sample was made of peripheral blood or thyroid tissue (not recorded which). V gene TRBV20-1 combines with J gene TRBJ2-7; 7 bases are a match to TRBD2. The sequence derives from an adult man with Graves' hyperthyroidism. The CDR3 loop reads CSADPQRGTYEQYF. In DNA form, the CDR3 reads TGCAGTGCTGACCCCCAGCGGGGAACCTACGAGCAGTACTTC.